The rows below give T cell receptor beta chains drawn from one sample of a study of blood T cell repertoires in COVID-19. Here immunoSEQ multiplex PCR was the method, and the copy in TCRdb shows in-frame clones only, minus some. This table has around 200,000 clones, 88% appearing once. The sample taken for sequencing was peripheral blood. Receptor source: a man between 18 and 35 years old with active or convalescent COVID-19. The CDR3 runs from the conserved cysteine through the conserved F or W. The D gene is left open where the match is weak. Size values are once, few and many counts, or a class for expanded clones, and some rows have none.

cdr3_nt cdr3_aa clone_size d_call j_call v_call
TGTGCCATGCGGGGAGCCGGGAGCTCCTATAATTCACCCCTCCACTTT CAMRGAGSSYNSPLHF once NA TRBJ1-6 TRBV5-4
TGTGCCAGCAGCGAGACAGGGCCTGGAAACACCATATATTTT CASSETGPGNTIYF NA TRBD1 TRBJ1-3 TRBV6-5
TGTGCCAGCAGCCACCTTGACAGGGATCGCACTGAAGCTTTCTTT CASSHLDRDRTEAFF NA TRBD1 TRBJ1-1 TRBV4-2
TGTGCCAGCAGCTTATTAGCGGGGGCCCCCTACAATGAGCAGTTCTTC CASSLLAGAPYNEQFF NA TRBD2 TRBJ2-1 TRBV11-1
TGTGCCAGTAGTATTACAGGGACAGAGACCCAGTACTTC CASSITGTETQYF NA NA TRBJ2-5 TRBV19
TGTGCCAGCAGCCAAGGGGGACAGGGTAATCGTGGCTACACCTTC CASSQGGQGNRGYTF few TRBD1 TRBJ1-2 TRBV3-1/TRBV3-2
TGTGCCAGCAGCTTATTGACTGCTGAACGAGGCTACACCTTC CASSLLTAERGYTF NA NA TRBJ1-2 TRBV7-9
TGTGCCAGCAGCCCCTCCACTGAAGCTTTCTTT CASSPSTEAFF NA NA TRBJ1-1 TRBV7-9
TGTGCCATCAGCGTCTACGAGCAGTACTTC CAISVYEQYF NA NA TRBJ2-7 TRBV10-3
TGTGCCAGCCAAATGGACAGCCTTAATGAGCAGTTCTTC CASQMDSLNEQFF once NA TRBJ2-1 TRBV2
TGTGCCACACCAGGAGGGACTAGCGGGAATTACAATGAGCAGTTCTTC CATPGGTSGNYNEQFF NA TRBD2 TRBJ2-1 TRBV7-8
TGTGCCAGCAGTTGGGGCTGGACCGGGGAGCTGTTTTTT CASSWGWTGELFF NA NA TRBJ2-2 TRBV7-2
TGCGCCAGCAGCCAGGGGACAGGGATCGATCCAGATACGCAGTATTTT CASSQGTGIDPDTQYF NA TRBD1 TRBJ2-3 TRBV4-1
TGTGCCAGCAGTGATGGACTAAACACCGGGGAGCTGTTTTTT CASSDGLNTGELFF NA NA TRBJ2-2 TRBV28
TGTGCCAGCAGTGAAGCGTCGAGGAGTGGGACTGAAGCTTTCTTT CASSEASRSGTEAFF NA NA TRBJ1-1 TRBV6-1
TGTGCCATCTCTATAACAGCTAACTATGGCTACACCTTC CAISITANYGYTF NA NA TRBJ1-2 TRBV10-3
TGTGCCAGCAGCATACAGGAGTGGAACACTGAAGCTTTCTTT CASSIQEWNTEAFF NA NA TRBJ1-1 TRBV7-2
TGTGCCAGCAGCTTGGATATCGGGACAGGGGTCAATGAGCAGTTCTTC CASSLDIGTGVNEQFF NA TRBD1 TRBJ2-1 TRBV5-6